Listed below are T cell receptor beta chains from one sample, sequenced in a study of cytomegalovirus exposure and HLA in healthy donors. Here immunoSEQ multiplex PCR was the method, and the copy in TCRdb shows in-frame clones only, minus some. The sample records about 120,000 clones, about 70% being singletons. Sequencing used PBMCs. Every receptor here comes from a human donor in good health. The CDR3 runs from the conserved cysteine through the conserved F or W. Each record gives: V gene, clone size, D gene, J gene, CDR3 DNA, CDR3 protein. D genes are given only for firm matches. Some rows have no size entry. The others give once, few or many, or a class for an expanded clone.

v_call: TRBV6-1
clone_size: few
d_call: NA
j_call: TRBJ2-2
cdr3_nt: TGTGCCAGCAGTGAGACAGATAACACCGGGGAGCTGTTTTTT
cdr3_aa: CASSETDNTGELFF

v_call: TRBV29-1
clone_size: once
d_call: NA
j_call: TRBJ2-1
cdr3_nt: TGCAGCGTTGGGGCCGTCTCCTACAATGAGCAGTTCTTC
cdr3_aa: CSVGAVSYNEQFF

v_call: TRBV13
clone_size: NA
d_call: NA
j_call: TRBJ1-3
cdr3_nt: TGTGCCAGCAGCCCCCGGGGTTCCGGAAACACCATATATTTT
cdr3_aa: CASSPRGSGNTIYF

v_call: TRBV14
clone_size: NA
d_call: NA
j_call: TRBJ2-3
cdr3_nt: TGTGCCAGCAGCCCGGGAAAAAAACACCCCCCTGGTACGCAGTATTTT
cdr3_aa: CASSPGKKHPPGTQYF

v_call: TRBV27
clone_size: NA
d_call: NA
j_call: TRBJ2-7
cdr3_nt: TGTGCCAGCAGTTTATCGAGTGCGGGCCAGCTTTTCTTC
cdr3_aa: CASSLSSAGQLFF

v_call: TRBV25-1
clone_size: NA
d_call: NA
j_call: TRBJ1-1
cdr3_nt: TGTGCCAGCACGTCGGCGGACACTGAAGCTTTCTTT
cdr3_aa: CASTSADTEAFF

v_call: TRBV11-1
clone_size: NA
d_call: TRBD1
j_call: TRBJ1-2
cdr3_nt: TGTGCCAGCAGCTCGTCGACAGGGGGCTTGGGGAATGGCTACACCTTC
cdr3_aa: CASSSSTGGLGNGYTF

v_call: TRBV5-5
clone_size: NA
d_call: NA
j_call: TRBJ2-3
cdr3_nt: TGTGCCAGCGGAGGTAGCGGACATAGCACAGATACGCAGTATTTT
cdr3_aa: CASGGSGHSTDTQYF

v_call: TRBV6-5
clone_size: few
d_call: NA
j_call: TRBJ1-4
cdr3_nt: TGTGCCAGCAGTTACGGGACTCGAACCGAGCTAAAACTGTTTTTT
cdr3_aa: CASSYGTRTELKLFF

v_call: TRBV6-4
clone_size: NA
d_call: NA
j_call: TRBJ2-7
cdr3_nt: TGTGCCAGCGGTCTTACAAGGCTGAGGGACTTCTACGAGCAGTACTTC
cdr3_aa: CASGLTRLRDFYEQYF

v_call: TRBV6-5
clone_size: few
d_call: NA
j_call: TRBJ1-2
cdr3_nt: TGTGCCAGCAGCCCCGGACAGCTCTATGGCTACACCTTC
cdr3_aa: CASSPGQLYGYTF

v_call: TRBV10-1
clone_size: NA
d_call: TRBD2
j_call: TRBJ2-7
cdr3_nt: TGCGCCAGCAGTGAGGGGACTAGCGGGAGGGCAGTAGTAGGCGAGCAGTACTTC
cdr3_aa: CASSEGTSGRAVVGEQYF

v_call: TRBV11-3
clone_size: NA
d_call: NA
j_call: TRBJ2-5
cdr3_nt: TGTGCCAGCAGCTTTGGCCAGGCCGAGACCCAGTACTTC
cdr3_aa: CASSFGQAETQYF

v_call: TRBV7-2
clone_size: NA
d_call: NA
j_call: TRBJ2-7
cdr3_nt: TGTGCCAGCAGCCGCAGGGAGGCCTACGAGCAGTACTTC
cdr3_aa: CASSRREAYEQYF

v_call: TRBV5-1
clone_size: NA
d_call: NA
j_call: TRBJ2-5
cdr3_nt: TGCGCCAGCAGCTTCGACGGGGTCCGGGAGACCCAGTACTTC
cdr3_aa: CASSFDGVRETQYF

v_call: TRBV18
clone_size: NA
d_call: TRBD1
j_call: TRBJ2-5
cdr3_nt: TGTGCCAGCTCACCACGGCAGGGGGCCGGGGAGACCCAGTACTTC
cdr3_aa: CASSPRQGAGETQYF

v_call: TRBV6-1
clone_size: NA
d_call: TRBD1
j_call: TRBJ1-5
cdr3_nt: TGTGCCAGCATTGAGACAGGGCACAATCAGCCCCAGCATTTT
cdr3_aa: CASIETGHNQPQHF

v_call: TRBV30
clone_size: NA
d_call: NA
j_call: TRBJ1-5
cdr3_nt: TGTGCCTGGAATAGAGATAGCAATCAGCCCCAGCATTTT
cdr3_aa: CAWNRDSNQPQHF

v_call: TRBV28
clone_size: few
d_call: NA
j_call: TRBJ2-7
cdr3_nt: TGTGCCAGCAAAAACATCCCCTACGAGCAGTACTTC
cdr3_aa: CASKNIPYEQYF

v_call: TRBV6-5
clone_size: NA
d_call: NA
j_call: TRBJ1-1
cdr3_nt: TGTGCCAGCAGTTACTCTTCCAGGCTGAACACTGAAGCTTTCTTT
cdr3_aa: CASSYSSRLNTEAFF

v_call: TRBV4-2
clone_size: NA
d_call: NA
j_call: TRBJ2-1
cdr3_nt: TGTGCCAGCAGCCCCAGGACGGGGAGCTTCAATGAGCAGTTCTTC
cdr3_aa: CASSPRTGSFNEQFF

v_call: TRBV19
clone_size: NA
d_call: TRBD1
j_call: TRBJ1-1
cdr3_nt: TGTGCCAGTAGGTACAGGGGGTCGGCCGCTGAAGCTTTCTTT
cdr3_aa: CASRYRGSAAEAFF